This is a list of T cell receptor beta chains from one sample in a study of Ad26.COV2.S vaccination and SARS-CoV-2 variants. Repertoires were generated with immunoSEQ multiplex PCR, while TCRdb's copy carries only in-frame clones and drops some. This table has 180,000 or so clones, around 90% appearing once. Sample: peripheral blood, taken after recovery from COVID-19. Every receptor here comes from a human donor who had recovered from COVID-19. The CDR3 runs from the conserved cysteine through the conserved F or W. D genes are given only for firm matches. Where a row states a size, it is once, few, many or the class of an expanded clone; other rows omit it.

TRBV5-1	.	.	TRBJ2-1	15	CASSLGGGEPHEQFF	TGCGCCAGCAGCTTGGGGGGAGGCGAACCGCATGAGCAGTTCTTC
TRBV6-5	.	TRBD1	TRBJ1-6	14	CASSRDSSGSPLHF	TGTGCCAGCAGTAGGGACAGTAGTGGTTCACCCCTCCACTTT
TRBV28	.	.	TRBJ2-4	13	CAKYRVAKNIQYF	TGTGCCAAATACAGGGTAGCCAAAAACATTCAGTACTTC
TRBV4-1	.	TRBD1	TRBJ2-2	15	CASSQGQGNTGELFF	TGCGCCAGCAGCCAAGGACAGGGGAACACCGGGGAGCTGTTTTTT
TRBV7-8	.	.	TRBJ2-2	17	CASSPELGPTNTGELFF	TGTGCCAGCAGCCCCGAACTCGGGCCCACGAACACCGGGGAGCTGTTTTTT
TRBV3-1/TRBV3-2	once	.	TRBJ1-6	14	CASSPQGPNSPLHF	TGTGCCAGCAGTCCACAGGGTCCGAATTCACCCCTCCACTTT
TRBV29-1	once	.	TRBJ1-1	11	CRVQGNTEAFF	TGCAGGGTGCAGGGGAACACTGAAGCTTTCTTT
TRBV9	.	.	TRBJ1-3	14	CASSVAHSGNTIYF	TGTGCCAGCAGCGTAGCTCATTCTGGAAACACCATATATTTT
TRBV11-3	.	.	TRBJ2-7	13	CASSPGPTYEQYF	TGTGCCAGCAGCCCAGGCCCTACCTACGAGCAGTACTTC
TRBV5-6	.	.	TRBJ1-2	13	CASSFRSGVGYTF	TGTGCCAGCAGCTTCCGGTCAGGAGTTGGCTACACCTTC
TRBV28	.	.	TRBJ1-5	17	CASSLFRGTGSRQPQHF	TGTGCCAGCAGTTTATTCCGGGGGACGGGGTCCCGGCAGCCCCAGCATTTT
TRBV4-1	.	TRBD2	TRBJ2-7	15	CASSQENGGAYEQYF	TGCGCCAGCAGCCAAGAGAACGGGGGGGCCTACGAGCAGTACTTC
TRBV3-1/TRBV3-2	.	.	TRBJ1-1	15	CASSQGEGLGTEAFF	TGTGCCAGCAGCCAAGGGGAGGGGCTTGGCACTGAAGCTTTCTTT
TRBV7-9	few	.	TRBJ2-3	11	CASSLERTQYF	TGTGCCAGCAGCTTAGAACGTACGCAGTATTTT
TRBV30	.	.	TRBJ1-5	18	CAWSSRKTPPYSNQPQHF	TGTGCCTGGAGTTCAAGAAAAACCCCACCTTATAGCAATCAGCCCCAGCATTTT
TRBV5-1	.	.	TRBJ2-5	15	CASSLLEDSQETQYF	TGCGCCAGCAGCTTGTTGGAGGACAGTCAAGAGACCCAGTACTTC
TRBV28	.	.	TRBJ2-1	13	CASSRQGVGEQFF	TGTGCCAGCAGCCGCCAAGGGGTGGGTGAGCAGTTCTTC
TRBV10-3	.	TRBD2	TRBJ2-7	15	CAISGGTSGFYEQYF	TGTGCCATCAGTGGCGGGACTAGCGGATTCTACGAGCAGTACTTC
TRBV2	.	TRBD2	TRBJ2-3	16	CASKREDPRYKDTQYF	TGTGCCAGCAAGCGGGAGGACCCCCGGTATAAAGATACGCAGTATTTT
TRBV19	.	TRBD1	TRBJ1-4	14	CASSRQGRNEKLFF	TGTGCCAGTAGTAGACAGGGGAGAAATGAAAAACTGTTTTTT